This TCR beta chain was profiled in a study of blood T cell repertoires in COVID-19. On the study more broadly: COVID-19 samples collected from the United States, Italy and Spain covered acute and convalescent phases.

The method was immunoSEQ multiplex PCR; TCRdb's version includes in-frame clones alone and lacks a portion of them. Counted here are 450,000 or so clones, less than 95% occurring once; the ten biggest clones make up around 0.6%. Participants came from roughly 25 US areas, aged roughly 18 to 95 years. Recovered participants had two consecutive negative NP/OP PCR tests, healthcare professional clearance, or symptom resolution. This receptor was taken from a young man who had recovered from COVID-19. Sequenced sample: PBMCs or T cells enriched from blood (not recorded which).

CDR3 nucleotide sequence: TGTGCCAGCAAACAGGGGCTTGGCTACACCTTC. It codes for CASKQGLGYTF. The chain employs TRBV2 and TRBJ1-2, with 7 bases that match TRBD1. Per the germline V gene, CDR1 is SNHLY and CDR2 is FYNNEI. The V segment lost 7 bases and the J segment 7 bases; nucleotides outside the gene matches: 3. The CDR3 extends over 11 amino acids.